This entry is about one TCR beta chain. Repertoires were generated with immunoSEQ multiplex PCR, while TCRdb's copy carries only in-frame clones and drops some. The table shows approximately 77,000 clones, with roughly 94% occurring only once. This sample stems from a study of technical replicates of blood from a handful of donors. V shed 1 base, J shed 3 bases, and the junction held 8 bases outside the gene matches. CDR3 size: 17 residues. Per the germline V gene, CDR1 is MGHRA and CDR2 is YSYEKL. The TCR originated in a human donor in good health. This chain connects TRBV4-1 to TRBJ2-3; TRBD2 matches 9 bases. Material for sequencing was T cells isolated from PBMCs. CDR3 DNA sequence: TGCGCCAGCAGCCAAGTTTTCGAGCGGGAGGCTACAGATACGCAGTATTTT. It is translated as CASSQVFEREATDTQYF.